Below, 18 T cell receptor beta chains from the same sample are listed, as sequenced in a study of technical replicates of blood from a handful of donors. Repertoires were generated with immunoSEQ multiplex PCR, while TCRdb's copy carries only in-frame clones and drops some. The sample carries 80,000 to 85,000 clones, 89% recorded once. Sequencing was done on a sample of T cells isolated from PBMCs. The receptor source for this set is a human donor in good health.

The V gene is TRBV7-3, the J gene TRBJ2-1, with TRBD2 identical over 10 bases. There are 17 residues in the CDR3. J lost 8 bases, V lost 5 bases, and 15 bases had no gene match. Germline V CDR1 and CDR2: SGHTA, FQGTGA. The CDR3 region has the DNA TGTGCCAGCAGCCAACAACCTAATCCCGGGACTAGCGATGAGCAGTTCTTC. It specifies CASSQQPNPGTSDEQFF. Variable domain in full (rest from reference TRBV7-3 and TRBJ2-1): GAGVSQTPSNKVTEKGKYVELRCDPISGHTALYWYRQSLGQGPEFLIYFQGTGAADDSGLPNDRFFAVRPEGSVSTLKIQRTERGDSAVYLCASSQQPNPGTSDEQFFGPGTRLTVL.

V gene TRBV19 combines with J gene TRBJ2-7; 7 bases line up with TRBD1. V shed 9 bases and J 5 bases; nucleotides not matched to a gene: 10. Germline V gene data show CDR1 as LNHDA and CDR2 as SQIVND (reference sequence). There are 13 residues in the CDR3. DNA of the CDR3: TGTGCCAGCACAGGGGACCGCAGCCACGAGCAGTACTTC. It translates to CASTGDRSHEQYF. Full variable domain (remainder filled in from reference TRBV19 and TRBJ2-7): DGGITQSPKYLFRKEGQNVTLSCEQNLNHDAMYWYRQDPGQGLRLIYYSQIVNDFQKGDIAEGYSVSREKKESFPLTVTSAQKNPTAFYLCASTGDRSHEQYFGPGTRLTVT.

The rearrangement links TRBV19 to TRBJ2-1, with 7 bases that match TRBD2. The CDR3 has 16 amino acids. Germline V gene data show CDR1 as LNHDA and CDR2 as SQIVND (reference sequence). With V trimmed by 6 bases and J by 0 bases, 8 bases remained unmatched. CDR3 DNA sequence: TGTGCCAGTAGGGCTAGCGGCTATAGCTCCTACAATGAGCAGTTCTTC. As protein: CASRASGYSSYNEQFF.

The chain has TRBV4-1 and TRBJ2-7; D uncertain. Germline V gene sequence: CDR1 MGHRA, CDR2 YSYEKL. Trimming took 6 bases from V and 2 from J, leaving 17 bases between them. The CDR3 sequence is 15 residues long. The CDR3 sequence: CASSPRYQVTYEQYF. In nucleotides, the CDR3 is TGCGCCAGCAGTCCAAGATATCAGGTAACCTACGAGCAGTACTTC.

The sample holds one count of this clone. The chain combines TRBV11-2 with TRBJ2-1; 7 positions agree with TRBD2. This CDR3 has 15 amino acids. The V segment lost 3 bases and the J segment 6 bases; nucleotides outside the gene matches: 8. The V gene's germline CDR1 is SGHAT and CDR2 FQNNGV. The CDR3 reads CASSLGGSRFNEQFF. The CDR3 DNA is TGTGCCAGCAGCTTGGGAGGGAGCCGTTTCAATGAGCAGTTCTTC.

There are a few counts of this clone. The rearrangement uses TRBV9 and TRBJ2-3; D is perhaps TRBD2 (6 bases). Germline V gene lookup returns CDR1 SGDLS and CDR2 YYNGEE. The CDR3 spans 15 residues. Trimming cost V 3 bases and J 3 bases, with 14 bases left between them. The CDR3 nucleotides read TGTGCCAGCAGCGACCGGGAGTTTAGGACAGATACGCAGTATTTT. It encodes CASSDREFRTDTQYF.

V usage is TRBV5-1 and J usage is TRBJ2-3; TRBD2 aligns across 7 bases. CDR1 and CDR2 (germline): SGHRS, YFSETQ. The ends lost 6 bases at V and 2 bases at J; junction bases unmatched: 12. This CDR3 has 16 amino acids. The CDR3 DNA sequence: TGCGCCAGCAAGGGTACTGGCGGGGGATACACAGATACGCAGTATTTT. It codes for CASKGTGGGYTDTQYF.

The chain is built from TRBV14 and TRBJ1-4, with D possibly being TRBD1 (5 bases). The CDR3 is 15 residues long. V gave up 3 bases and J gave up 7 bases, with 15 bases separating them. Germline V gene data show CDR1 as SGHDN and CDR2 as FVKESK. The CDR3 nucleotides read TGTGCCAGCAGCCAGACAACCTACGGGGGTGAAAAACTGTTTTTT. It specifies CASSQTTYGGEKLFF.

The rearrangement uses TRBV5-4 and TRBJ2-3; no firm D call. Per the germline V gene, CDR1 is SGHNT and CDR2 is YYREEE (reference sequence). The CDR3 is 12 amino acids. Trimming cost V 5 bases and J 5 bases, with 9 bases left between them. In nucleotides, the CDR3 is TGTGCCAGCAGTTATAGTGGAGATACGCAGTATTTT. Encoded protein: CASSYSGDTQYF.

The gene calls are TRBV18 and TRBJ2-7; possibly TRBD2 for D (5 bases). Germline V gene lookup returns CDR1 KGHSH and CDR2 LQKENI. V was clipped by 0 bases and J by 4 bases, with 7 bases between them. The CDR3 runs 13 residues. CDR3 loop: CASSPPRGYEQYF. Here the CDR3 DNA reads TGTGCCAGCTCACCACCCCGGGGTTACGAGCAGTACTTC. Looking up the rest from reference TRBV18 and TRBJ2-7 gives the full variable domain: NAGVMQNPRHLVRRRGQEARLRCSPMKGHSHVYWYRQLPEEGLKFMVYLQKENIIDESGMPKERFSAEFPKEGPSILRIQQVVRGDSAAYFCASSPPRGYEQYFGPGTRLTVT.

The J gene is TRBJ2-5, the V gene TRBV11-1; 14 bases agree with TRBD2. Germline CDR1 is SGHAT and CDR2 is FQDESV (reference sequence). The CDR3 contains 16 residues. V lost 5 bases to trimming and J lost 5 bases; unmatched junction nucleotides: 7. The CDR3 nucleotides read TGTGCCAGCAGCATGGGACTAGCGGGAGTTGTGGAGACCCAGTACTTC. Amino acid sequence: CASSMGLAGVVETQYF.

A single count supports this clone. This chain connects TRBV5-4 to TRBJ1-1; no clear D. The CDR3 spans 15 residues. The V gene's germline CDR1 is SGHNT and CDR2 YYREEE (reference sequence). The V end was cut by 4 bases, the J end by 1 base, with 14 bases between. CDR3 sequence: CASSPVTTANTEAFF. CDR3 in DNA: TGTGCCAGCAGCCCAGTGACGACTGCGAACACTGAAGCTTTCTTT.

The chain combines TRBV2 with TRBJ2-7; TRBD1 agrees at 7 bases. Trimming at V came to 6 bases and at J to 0 bases, leaving 8 bases not matched to a gene. Germline V gene sequence: CDR1 SNHLY, CDR2 FYNNEI. The CDR3 sequence is 15 residues long. The DNA for the CDR3 is TGTGCCAGCAGGGTCGGACAGGCCTTCTCCTACGAGCAGTACTTC. It codes for CASRVGQAFSYEQYF.

J is TRBJ1-2 and V is TRBV28; D is ambiguous. V was cut by 6 bases and J by 7 bases, with 18 bases left in between. Looked up from germline, CDR1 is MDHEN and CDR2 is SYDVKM. This CDR3 comprises 14 residues. The CDR3 region is CASSPERELGGYTF. DNA of the CDR3: TGTGCCAGCAGCCCCGAGAGGGAACTGGGTGGCTACACCTTC.

The chain links TRBV7-2 to TRBJ2-7, with D possibly being TRBD1 (6 bases). Trimming removed 2 bases from V and 4 bases from J, with 18 bases in between. The CDR3 is 16 amino acids. CDR1 SGHTA and CDR2 FQGNSA come from the germline V gene. In nucleotides, the CDR3 is TGTGCCAGCAGCTTATCTACCTGGACAGATAGTTACGAGCAGTACTTC. Translated: CASSLSTWTDSYEQYF.

The rearrangement joins TRBV5-1 to TRBJ1-5, with D maybe TRBD1 (5 bases). The CDR3 is 14 amino acids. The germline V gene encodes CDR1 SGHRS and CDR2 YFSETQ. V lost 7 bases, J lost 7 bases, and 18 bases lay in between. This chain's CDR3 is CASPMRGLGQPQHF. The DNA for the CDR3 is TGCGCCAGCCCGATGCGGGGGTTAGGGCAGCCCCAGCATTTT.

V is TRBV7-9 and J is TRBJ2-3, with 9 bases aligning to TRBD2. This CDR3 region has 15 residues. V shed 2 bases and J 3 bases; nucleotides not matched to a gene: 3. Germline V gene lookup returns CDR1 SEHNR and CDR2 FQNEAQ (reference sequence). The CDR3 region is CASSLISGSTDTQYF. For the CDR3, the DNA is TGTGCCAGCAGCTTAATTAGCGGGAGTACAGATACGCAGTATTTT.

The V gene is TRBV18, the J gene TRBJ2-7; tentatively, D is TRBD1 (6 bases). CDR1 and CDR2 from the germline V gene are KGHSH and LQKENI. Trimming took off 4 bases at V and 2 bases at J, with 15 bases between the two ends. The CDR3 is made up of 15 amino acids. Here the CDR3 reads CASSQGQSRTYEQYF. Written as DNA, the CDR3 is TGTGCCAGCTCACAAGGACAGTCTCGTACCTACGAGCAGTACTTC.